The rows below give T cell receptor beta chains drawn from one sample of a study of technical replicates of blood from a few donors. Method: immunoSEQ multiplex PCR; TCRdb's copy keeps in-frame clones and lacks some. The table lists 45,000 to 65,000 clones, about 96% of them singletons, with around 3% in the top ten. Sample: PBMCs. Every receptor here comes from a human donor in good health. Some clones in this sample may be carry-over from other donors' samples. The CDR3 runs from the conserved cysteine through the conserved F or W. D genes are given only for firm matches. Only part of the rows carry a size: once, few, many, or a class if the clone is expanded.

>TRBV28|once|15|TRBJ2-1|.
TGTGCCAGCAGTCCCCGTGGAGGGTCCTACAATGAGCAGTTCTTC
CASSPRGGSYNEQFF
>TRBV10-1|.|17|TRBJ2-3|TRBD2
TGCGCCAGCAGTGAGTACGCCCATGCGGGGGGCCCAGATACGCAGTATTTT
CASSEYAHAGGPDTQYF
>TRBV18|.|15|TRBJ2-7|TRBD2
TGTGCCAGCTCACCAGCTAGCGGGAAGCTCGACGAGCAGTACTTC
CASSPASGKLDEQYF
>TRBV5-4|.|15|TRBJ2-2|TRBD2
TGTGCCAGCAGCGTCACTAGCGGGGGGGCCGGGGAGCTGTTTTTT
CASSVTSGGAGELFF
>TRBV6-6|.|15|TRBJ2-5|TRBD2
TGTGCCAGCAGAGGAAGCGGGGGACGGGGGGAGACCCAGTACTTC
CASRGSGGRGETQYF
>TRBV19|.|13|TRBJ1-2|.
TGTGCCAGTAGTGACGGGGTTGAGTCAGGCTACACCTTC
CASSDGVESGYTF
>TRBV30|.|14|TRBJ2-1|TRBD2
TGTGCCTGGAGCCGGGCGGGAGGGGTCAATGAGCAGTTCTTC
CAWSRAGGVNEQFF
>TRBV5-3|.|18|TRBJ1-5|TRBD1
TGTGCCAGAATCCCCCCGAAGACAGGGGATAAGGTCCATCAGCCCCAGCATTTT
CARIPPKTGDKVHQPQHF
>TRBV27|.|13|TRBJ1-1|.
TGTGCCAGCAGTTTCAACAGCTACACTGAAGCTTTCTTT
CASSFNSYTEAFF
>TRBV5-4|.|15|TRBJ1-2|TRBD1
TGTGCCAGCAGCCTCGCCACGGGACAGGGCTATGGCTACACCTTC
CASSLATGQGYGYTF
>TRBV10-3|.|13|TRBJ1-1|TRBD1
TGTGCCATCAGAACAGGGGTTGGGACTGAAGCTTTCTTT
CAIRTGVGTEAFF
>TRBV4-2|.|17|TRBJ2-3|TRBD2
TGTGCCAGCAGCCTGAGCGGGGGGGGCTCTAGCACAGATACGCAGTATTTT
CASSLSGGGSSTDTQYF
>TRBV19|.|13|TRBJ1-1|.
TGTGCCAGCAAAGAGCCGATGAACACTGAAGCTTTCTTT
CASKEPMNTEAFF
>TRBV2|.|14|TRBJ1-5|TRBD1
TGTGCCAGCAGTTTGGACAGGAACAATCAGCCCCAGCATTTT
CASSLDRNNQPQHF
>TRBV5-6|.|15|TRBJ2-5|.
TGTGCCAGCAGCGGCCGCGGGAAGGGTGTGGAGACCCAGTACTTC
CASSGRGKGVETQYF
>TRBV19|.|15|TRBJ2-7|TRBD2
TGTGCCAGTAGTATAGGGGGGAGGGCCTCCTACGAGCAGTACTTC
CASSIGGRASYEQYF
>TRBV2|.|15|TRBJ1-1|.
TGTGCCAGCAGTGAAGAGGCCAGGGGCGACACTGAAGCTTTCTTT
CASSEEARGDTEAFF
>TRBV27|.|11|TRBJ1-1|.
TGTGCCAGCAGTGAGGGGGCTGAAGCTTTCTTT
CASSEGAEAFF
>TRBV10-3|.|15|TRBJ2-3|TRBD1
TGTGCCATCAGTGACTCAGGGACAGAAGACGGTACGCAGTATTTT
CAISDSGTEDGTQYF
>TRBV4-3|.|15|TRBJ1-5|TRBD1
TGCGCCAGCAGCCAAGATTACACAGGGGATCAGCCCCAGCATTTT
CASSQDYTGDQPQHF
>TRBV19|once|12|TRBJ1-1|.
TGTGCCAGTAGGTTTATGAACACTGAAGCTTTCTTT
CASRFMNTEAFF
>TRBV7-9|.|16|TRBJ2-1|TRBD2
TGTGCCAGCAGCTTAGCCCCGGGACTAGCCTACAATGAGCAGTTCTTC
CASSLAPGLAYNEQFF
>TRBV18|.|15|TRBJ2-7|TRBD2
TGTGCCAGCTCTTCCAGCGGGATTAGCTCCTACGAGCAGTACTTC
CASSSSGISSYEQYF
>TRBV18|.|15|TRBJ1-1|TRBD1
TGTGCCAGCTCACCGGAGACAGGGTTTGCCACTGAAGCTTTCTTT
CASSPETGFATEAFF